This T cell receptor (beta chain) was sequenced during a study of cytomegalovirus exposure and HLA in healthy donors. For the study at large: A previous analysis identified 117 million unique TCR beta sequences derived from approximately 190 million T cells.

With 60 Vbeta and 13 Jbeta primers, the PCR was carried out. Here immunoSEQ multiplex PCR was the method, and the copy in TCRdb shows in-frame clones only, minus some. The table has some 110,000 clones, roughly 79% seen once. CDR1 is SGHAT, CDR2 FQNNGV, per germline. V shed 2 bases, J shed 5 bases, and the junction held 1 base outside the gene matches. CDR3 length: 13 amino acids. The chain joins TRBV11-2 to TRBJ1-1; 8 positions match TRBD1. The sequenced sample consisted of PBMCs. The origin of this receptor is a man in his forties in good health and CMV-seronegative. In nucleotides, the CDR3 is TGTGCCAGCAGCTTAACAGGGGGTACTGAAGCTTTCTTT. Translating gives CASSLTGGTEAFF.